The 5 T cell receptor beta chains listed next were all sequenced from one sample in a study of CD8 T cells in ankylosing spondylitis. The study, taken as a whole, reports: Within ankylosing spondylitis blood, a TCR beta motif made up of roughly eight highly homologous variants appeared to be characteristic.

No antigen is known for these receptors. MiXCR, run by TCRdb on the 5' RACE reads, gives a single entry per CDR3 protein. The profile shows 750,000 to 850,000 distinct CDR3 sequences, 12% of them singletons. Sequencing was done on a sample of blood, either unsorted or a sorted T cell fraction (not recorded which). These receptors were collected from a male donor with ankylosing spondylitis.

This rearrangement joins TRBV19 to TRBJ1-5, with D unresolved. Trimming cost V 4 bases and J 0 bases, with 7 bases left between them. This CDR3 spans 14 amino acids. Looked up from germline, CDR1 is LNHDA and CDR2 is SQIVND (reference sequence). CDR3 loop: CASSTYNSNQPQHF. In nucleotides, the CDR3 is TGTGCCAGTAGTACCTATAATAGCAATCAGCCCCAGCATTTT.

This clonotype was counted many times. This rearrangement joins TRBV10-3 to TRBJ2-1; 9 nucleotides agree with TRBD1. The CDR3 spans 15 residues. The germline V gene has CDR1 ENHRY and CDR2 SYGVKD. Germline trimming cut 8 bases from V and 3 bases from J; bases unmatched to any gene: 8. The CDR3 bases are TGTGCCATCGACCGGGGGGACAGGGACTACAATGAGCAGTTCTTC. Translating gives CAIDRGDRDYNEQFF.

The rearrangement joins TRBV20-1 to TRBJ1-2; TRBD1 might be the D (6 bases). The length of the CDR3 is 15 residues. Trimming left V 0 bases short and J 2 bases short, with 13 bases between. The germline V gene has CDR1 DFQATT and CDR2 SNEGSKA (reference sequence). In nucleotides, the CDR3 is TGCAGTGCTAGAGATGTAGACAGGACAAACTATGGCTACACCTTC. It specifies CSARDVDRTNYGYTF.

The rearrangement joins TRBV24-1 to TRBJ1-1; D call uncertain. The CDR3 loop spans 11 amino acids. V shed 5 bases and J shed 9 bases, with 9 bases lying between them. Germline-derived CDR1 and CDR2 are KGHDR and SFDVKD. CDR3 sequence (DNA): TGTGCCACCAGTGCGAGTGGCCAAGCTTTCTTT. Encoded protein: CATSASGQAFF.

The genes are TRBV27 and TRBJ2-6; the D is unclear. This CDR3 spans 13 amino acids. Between the trimmed V and J ends, which lost 11 bases and 2 bases, there was a span of 10 bases. Germline CDR1 MNHEY, CDR2 SMNVEV (reference sequence). CDR3 in amino acids: CACGLAGANVLTF. CDR3 in DNA: TGTGCCTGTGGGTTAGCTGGGGCCAACGTCCTGACTTTC.